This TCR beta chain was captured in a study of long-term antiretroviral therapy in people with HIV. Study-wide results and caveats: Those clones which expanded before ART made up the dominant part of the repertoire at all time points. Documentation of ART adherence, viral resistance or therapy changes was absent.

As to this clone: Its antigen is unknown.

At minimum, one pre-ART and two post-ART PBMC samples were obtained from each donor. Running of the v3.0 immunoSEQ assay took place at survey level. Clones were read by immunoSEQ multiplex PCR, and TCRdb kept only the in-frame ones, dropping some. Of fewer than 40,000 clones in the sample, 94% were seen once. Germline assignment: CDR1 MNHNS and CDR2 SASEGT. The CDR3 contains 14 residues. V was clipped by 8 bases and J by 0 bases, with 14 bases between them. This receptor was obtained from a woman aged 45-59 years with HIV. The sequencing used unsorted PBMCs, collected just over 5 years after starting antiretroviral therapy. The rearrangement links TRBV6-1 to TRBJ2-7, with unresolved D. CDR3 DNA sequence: TGTGCCAGCGGGATTGCAGCCCCCTCCTACGAGCAGTACTTC. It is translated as CASGIAAPSYEQYF.